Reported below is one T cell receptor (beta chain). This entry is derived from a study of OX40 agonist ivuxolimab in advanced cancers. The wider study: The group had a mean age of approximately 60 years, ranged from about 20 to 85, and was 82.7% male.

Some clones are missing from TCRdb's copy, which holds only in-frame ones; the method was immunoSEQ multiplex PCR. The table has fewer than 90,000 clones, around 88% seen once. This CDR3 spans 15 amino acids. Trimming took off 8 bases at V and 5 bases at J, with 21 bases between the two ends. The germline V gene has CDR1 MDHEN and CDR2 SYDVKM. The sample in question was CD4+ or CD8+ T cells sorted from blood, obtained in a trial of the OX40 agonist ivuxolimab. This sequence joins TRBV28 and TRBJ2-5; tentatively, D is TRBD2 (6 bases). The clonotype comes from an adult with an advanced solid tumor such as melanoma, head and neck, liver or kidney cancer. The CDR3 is CASATTEGLLETQYF. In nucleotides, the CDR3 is TGTGCCAGCGCTACTACGGAGGGGCTATTGGAGACCCAGTACTTC.